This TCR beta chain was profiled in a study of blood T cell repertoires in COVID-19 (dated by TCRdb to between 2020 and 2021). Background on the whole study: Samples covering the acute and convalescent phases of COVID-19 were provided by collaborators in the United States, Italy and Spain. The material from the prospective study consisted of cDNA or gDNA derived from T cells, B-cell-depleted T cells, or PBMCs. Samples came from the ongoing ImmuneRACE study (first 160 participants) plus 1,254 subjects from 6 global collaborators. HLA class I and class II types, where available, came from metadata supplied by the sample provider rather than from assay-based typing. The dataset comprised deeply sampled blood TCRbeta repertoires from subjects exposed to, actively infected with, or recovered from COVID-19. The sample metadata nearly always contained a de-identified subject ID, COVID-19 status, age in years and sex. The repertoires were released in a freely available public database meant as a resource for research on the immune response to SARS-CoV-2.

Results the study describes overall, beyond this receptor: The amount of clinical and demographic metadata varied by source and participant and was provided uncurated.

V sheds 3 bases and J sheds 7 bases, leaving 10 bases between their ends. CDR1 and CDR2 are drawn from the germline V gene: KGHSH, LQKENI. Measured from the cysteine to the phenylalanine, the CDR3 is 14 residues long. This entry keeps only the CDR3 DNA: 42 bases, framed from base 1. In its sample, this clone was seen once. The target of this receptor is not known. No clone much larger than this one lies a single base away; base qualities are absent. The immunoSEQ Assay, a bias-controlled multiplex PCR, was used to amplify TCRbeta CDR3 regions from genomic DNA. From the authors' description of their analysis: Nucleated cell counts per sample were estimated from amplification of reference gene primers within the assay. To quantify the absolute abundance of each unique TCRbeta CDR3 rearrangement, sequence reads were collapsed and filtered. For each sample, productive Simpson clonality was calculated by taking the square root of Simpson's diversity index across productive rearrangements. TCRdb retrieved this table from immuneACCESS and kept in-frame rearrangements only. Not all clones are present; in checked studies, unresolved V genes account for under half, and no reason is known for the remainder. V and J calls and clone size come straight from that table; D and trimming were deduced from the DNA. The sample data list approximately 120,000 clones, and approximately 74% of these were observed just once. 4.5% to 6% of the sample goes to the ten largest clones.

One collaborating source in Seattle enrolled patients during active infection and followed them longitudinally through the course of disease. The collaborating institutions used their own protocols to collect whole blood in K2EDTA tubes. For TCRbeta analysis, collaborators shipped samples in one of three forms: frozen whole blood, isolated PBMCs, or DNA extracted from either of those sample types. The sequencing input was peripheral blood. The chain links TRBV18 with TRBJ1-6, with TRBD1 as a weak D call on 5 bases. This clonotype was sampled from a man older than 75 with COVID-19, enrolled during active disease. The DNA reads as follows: TGTGCCAGCTCACCGATGGACACAAATTCACCCCTCCACTTT. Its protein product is CASSPMDTNSPLHF.